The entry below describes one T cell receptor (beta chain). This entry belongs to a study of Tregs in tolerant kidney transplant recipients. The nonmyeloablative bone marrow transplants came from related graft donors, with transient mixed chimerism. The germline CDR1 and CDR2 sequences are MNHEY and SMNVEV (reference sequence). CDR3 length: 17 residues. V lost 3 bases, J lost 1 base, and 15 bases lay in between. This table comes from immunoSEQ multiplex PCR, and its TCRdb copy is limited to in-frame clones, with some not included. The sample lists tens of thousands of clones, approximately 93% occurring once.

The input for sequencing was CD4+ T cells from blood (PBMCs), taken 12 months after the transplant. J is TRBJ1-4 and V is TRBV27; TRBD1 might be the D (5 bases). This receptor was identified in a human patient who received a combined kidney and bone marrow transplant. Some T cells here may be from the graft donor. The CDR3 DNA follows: TGTGCCAGCAGTTTTAGAATTCCCAGGGAAACTAATGAAAAACTGTTTTTT. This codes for CASSFRIPRETNEKLFF.